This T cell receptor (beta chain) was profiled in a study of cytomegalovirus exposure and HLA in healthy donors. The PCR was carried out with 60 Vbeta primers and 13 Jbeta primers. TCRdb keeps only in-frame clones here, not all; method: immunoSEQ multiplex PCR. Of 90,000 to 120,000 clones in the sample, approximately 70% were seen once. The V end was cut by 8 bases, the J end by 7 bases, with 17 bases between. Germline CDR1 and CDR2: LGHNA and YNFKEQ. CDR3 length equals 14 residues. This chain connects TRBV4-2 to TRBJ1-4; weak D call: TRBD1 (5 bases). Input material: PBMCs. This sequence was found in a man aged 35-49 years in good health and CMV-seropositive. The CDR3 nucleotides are TGTGCCAGCCGCGGAGAGCCAGGGCCTGAAAAACTGTTTTTT. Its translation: CASRGEPGPEKLFF.